One sample yielded the 6 T cell receptor beta chains listed below, sequenced in a study of vaccination and CD4 T cells after COVID-19 (dated by TCRdb to between 2020 and 2023). Taken with the paper, the label for treatment or condition translates to: approximately 9-day PBMC culture with coronavirus spike peptide pools or control peptides (ViraFEST assay). What these receptors recognize is not known. Library generation was performed with PCR. Sequencing was performed on an Illumina iSeq 100. TCR sequencing of DNA from cultured CD4+ T cells used the Oncomine TCR Beta short-read assay at the Johns Hopkins FTIC core. TCRdb reworked the public reads: Q25 trimming with fastp, MiXCR clone assembly, productive beta chains retained. Every CDR3 protein is listed once, alongside the most common genes and DNA of its rows. This sample is represented by about 6,300 distinct CDR3 sequences; nearly 70% of them were singletons. The biggest ten clones account for around half of the sample.

Sequencing used CD4+ T cells from blood, cultured in vitro. The receptors come from a human donor who had recovered from COVID-19.

This rearrangement joins TRBV6-1 to TRBJ1-6; D possibly corresponds to TRBD1 (5 bases). CDR3 length equals 14 residues. From germline, CDR1 is MNHNS and CDR2 SASEGT. Between the trimmed V and J ends, which lost 2 bases and 6 bases, there was a span of 8 bases. As DNA, the CDR3 is TGTGCCAGCAGTGAATGGAGGGGTAATTCACCCCTCCACTTT. Its protein is CASSEWRGNSPLHF.

The CDR3 nucleotides are TGCAGTGCTAGCGGGACAGTGACTAATCAGCCCCAGCATTTT. Translating gives CSASGTVTNQPQHF. The rearrangement links TRBV20-1 to TRBJ1-5, with 7 bases lining up with TRBD1. V lost 3 bases, J lost 4 bases, and 6 bases stayed unmatched. Germline V gene data show CDR1 as DFQATT and CDR2 as SNEGSKA (reference sequence). The CDR3 runs 14 residues.

This chain joins TRBV20-1 and TRBJ2-2; D is unresolved. Germline-derived CDR1 and CDR2 are DFQATT and SNEGSKA (reference sequence). CDR3 length: 12 amino acids. V lost 4 bases, J lost 5 bases, and 8 bases lay in between. For the CDR3, the DNA is TGCAGTGCTATCTTACGGACCGGGGAGCTGTTTTTT. Translated: CSAILRTGELFF.

The genes are TRBV19 and TRBJ1-6, with 7 bases that match TRBD1. The V gene end was trimmed by 6 bases and the J gene end by 7 bases; junction bases not matched to a gene: 6. The germline V gene has CDR1 LNHDA and CDR2 SQIVND (reference sequence). The CDR3 is made up of 14 amino acids. The CDR3 coding sequence is TGTGCCAGTAGCCCCGGGGACAGCAATTCACCCCTCCACTTT. Residues: CASSPGDSNSPLHF.

The chain employs TRBV10-2 and TRBJ1-5; D call uncertain. This CDR3 is built from 13 residues. CDR1 and CDR2 from the germline V gene are WSHSY and SAAADI. Trimming left V 5 bases short and J 7 bases short, with 12 bases between. CDR3 in amino acids: CASSSGEGQPQHF. The CDR3, as DNA: TGCGCCAGCAGTTCCGGGGAGGGACAGCCCCAGCATTTT.

This clonotype was observed a handful of times. The rearrangement uses TRBV28 and TRBJ2-7; D ambiguous. The ends were cut back, 8 bases at V and 7 bases at J, with 24 bases in the middle. Germline values: CDR1 MDHEN, CDR2 SYDVKM. This CDR3 spans 15 amino acids. The CDR3 loop is CASATPHGYTIEQYF. Written as DNA, the CDR3 is TGTGCCAGCGCAACCCCACATGGGTATACGATAGAGCAGTACTTC.